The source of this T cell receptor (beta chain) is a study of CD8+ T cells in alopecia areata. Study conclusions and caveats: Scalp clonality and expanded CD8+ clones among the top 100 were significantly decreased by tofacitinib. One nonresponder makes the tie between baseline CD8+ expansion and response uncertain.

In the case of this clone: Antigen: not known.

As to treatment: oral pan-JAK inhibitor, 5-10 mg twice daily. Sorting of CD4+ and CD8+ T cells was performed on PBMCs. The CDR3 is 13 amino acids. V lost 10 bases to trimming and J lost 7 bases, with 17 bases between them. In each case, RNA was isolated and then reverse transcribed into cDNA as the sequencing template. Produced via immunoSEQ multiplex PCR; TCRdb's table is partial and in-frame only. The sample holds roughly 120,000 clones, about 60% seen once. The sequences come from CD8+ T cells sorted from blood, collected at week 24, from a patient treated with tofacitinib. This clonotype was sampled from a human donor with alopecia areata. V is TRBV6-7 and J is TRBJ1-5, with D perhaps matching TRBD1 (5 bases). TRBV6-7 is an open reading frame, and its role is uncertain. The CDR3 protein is CATGDTGHQPQHF. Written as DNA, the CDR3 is TGTGCCACCGGAGACACGGGGCACCAGCCCCAGCATTTT.